The clone carrying this T cell receptor (beta chain) appeared a single time. The data derive from a study of CD8 T cells in Susac syndrome. The RNA, about 0.5 to 1 ug, was put through reverse transcription using random hexamers. TCRdb recomputed calls from the immunoSEQ multiplex PCR reads with MiXCR, one row per CDR3 protein. The sample yields 150,000 to 200,000 distinct CDR3 sequences, less than 95% seen once. Looked up from germline, CDR1 is SGDLS and CDR2 is YYNGEE. There are 15 residues in the CDR3. V lost 1 base to trimming and J lost 3 bases, with 13 bases between them. This TCR was sampled from a human donor with multiple sclerosis. V gene TRBV9 combines with J gene TRBJ1-1, with D hard to call. Specimen: CD4+ T cells from PBMCs. The CDR3 nucleotides are TGTGCCAGCAGCGTACTAACCCGAGTGGACACTGAAGCTTTCTTT. Protein: CASSVLTRVDTEAFF.